Reported below is one T cell receptor beta chain. Its target is unknown. A minimum of 6 micrograms of total RNA was extracted per sample. The authors ran a second PCR of about 6 to 12 cycles using a sample-barcoded 5' primer and a J-beta primer mix. Each cDNA molecule was tagged by a template-switch adaptor with 12 random nucleotides. TCRdb processed the 5' RACE reads anew with MiXCR; each CDR3 protein has one entry. The sample lists about 640,000 distinct CDR3 sequences, around three fifths occurring once. The data were obtained in a study of blood T cells in healthy people across ages. Study conclusions and caveats: There were more naive CD4+ cells and higher diversity in long-lived donors than in aged donors.

The sequence was collected from a man in his sixties in good health. Sequencing was carried out using blood.

DNA of the CDR3: TGTGCCAGCAGCGACAGCCCCAATCAGCCCCAGCATTTT. Its translation is CASSDSPNQPQHF. The genes are TRBV3-1 and TRBJ1-5; perhaps TRBD1 as D (5 bases). CDR1 is LGHDT and CDR2 is YNNKEL in the germline V gene (reference sequence). V lost 5 bases to trimming and J lost 3 bases, with 8 bases between them. CDR3 length equals 13 residues.